This T cell receptor (beta chain) emerged from a study of blood T cell repertoires in COVID-19. Study details: From T cells, B-cell-depleted T cells, or PBMCs came the material, which was cDNA or gDNA.

Source study methods: Estimates of nucleated cell counts were drawn from the amplification of reference gene primers. Measured with immunoSEQ multiplex PCR; TCRdb has only the in-frame clones, and not every one. The V and J calls and clone size were taken over from that table, and D and trimming were inferred from the DNA. Of 300,000 or so clones detected, around four fifths appear once; the ten largest clones hold around 4.2%. V shed 2 bases and J shed 15 bases, with 17 bases lying between them. Germline-derived CDR1 and CDR2 are MNHEY and SVGAGI. The CDR3 covers 13 residues. The specimen sequenced was peripheral blood. The clonotype comes from a woman in her 50s with active or convalescent COVID-19. The J gene is TRBJ2-1, the V gene TRBV6-5, with a tentative D call TRBD1 (6 bases). This chain's CDR3 is CASSYEAGTPRFF. CDR3 nucleotide sequence: TGTGCCAGCAGTTACGAGGCCGGGACACCCCGGTTCTTC.